This TCR beta chain was retrieved from a study of T cell responses to AZD1222 COVID-19 vaccine. Per the germline V gene, CDR1 is SNHLY and CDR2 is FYNNEI. The CDR3 runs to 13 residues. Trimming pared 8 bases from V and 7 bases from J, leaving 17 bases between. The protocol was immunoSEQ multiplex PCR, while the TCRdb copy is restricted to in-frame clones and leaves out a portion. The sample contains 35,000 to 45,000 clones, approximately 88% of which appear only once. The clonotype originates from an adult who received the AZD1222 COVID-19 vaccine. The V and J genes are TRBV2 and TRBJ1-2; D not certain. Here the sequenced sample was peripheral blood, taken 28 days after the second AZD1222 dose. The CDR3 is CASEGIKGGGYTF. The CDR3 coding sequence is TGTGCCAGCGAGGGCATAAAAGGAGGTGGCTACACCTTC.